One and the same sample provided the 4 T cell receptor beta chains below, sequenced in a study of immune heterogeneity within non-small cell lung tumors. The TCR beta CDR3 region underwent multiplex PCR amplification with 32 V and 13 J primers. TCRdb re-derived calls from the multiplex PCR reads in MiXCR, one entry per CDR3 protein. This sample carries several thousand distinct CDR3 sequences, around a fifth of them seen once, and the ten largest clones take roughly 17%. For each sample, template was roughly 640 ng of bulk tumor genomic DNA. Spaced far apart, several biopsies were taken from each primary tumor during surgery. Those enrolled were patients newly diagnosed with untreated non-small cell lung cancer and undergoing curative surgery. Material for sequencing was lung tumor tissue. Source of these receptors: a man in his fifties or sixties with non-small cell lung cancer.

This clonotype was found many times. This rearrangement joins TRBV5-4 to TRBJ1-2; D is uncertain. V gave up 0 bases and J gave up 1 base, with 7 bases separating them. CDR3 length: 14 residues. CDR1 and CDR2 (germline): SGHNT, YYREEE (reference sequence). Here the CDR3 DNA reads TGTGCCAGCAGCTTGGACGGTCATAACTATGGCTACACCTTC. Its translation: CASSLDGHNYGYTF.

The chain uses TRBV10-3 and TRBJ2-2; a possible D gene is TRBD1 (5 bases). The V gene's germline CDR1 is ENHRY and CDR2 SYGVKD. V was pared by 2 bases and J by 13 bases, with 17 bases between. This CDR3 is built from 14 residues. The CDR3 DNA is TGTGCCATCAGTGAGGGACATGGCACCTGGGGGCTGTTTTTT. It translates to CAISEGHGTWGLFF.

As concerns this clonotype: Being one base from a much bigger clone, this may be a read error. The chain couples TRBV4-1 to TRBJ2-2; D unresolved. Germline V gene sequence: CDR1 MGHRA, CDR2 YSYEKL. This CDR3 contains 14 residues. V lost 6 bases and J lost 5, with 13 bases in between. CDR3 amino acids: CASRHGPRTGELFF. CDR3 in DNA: TGCGCCAGCAGGCACGGGCCTAGGACCGGGGAGCTGTTTTTT.

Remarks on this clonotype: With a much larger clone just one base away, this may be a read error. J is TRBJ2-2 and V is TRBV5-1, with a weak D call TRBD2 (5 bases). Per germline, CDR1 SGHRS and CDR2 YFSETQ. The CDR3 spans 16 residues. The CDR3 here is CASSLISSQNTGELLF. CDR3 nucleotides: TGCGCCAGCAGCTTGATTTCATCCCAGAACACCGGGGAGCTGCTTTTT.